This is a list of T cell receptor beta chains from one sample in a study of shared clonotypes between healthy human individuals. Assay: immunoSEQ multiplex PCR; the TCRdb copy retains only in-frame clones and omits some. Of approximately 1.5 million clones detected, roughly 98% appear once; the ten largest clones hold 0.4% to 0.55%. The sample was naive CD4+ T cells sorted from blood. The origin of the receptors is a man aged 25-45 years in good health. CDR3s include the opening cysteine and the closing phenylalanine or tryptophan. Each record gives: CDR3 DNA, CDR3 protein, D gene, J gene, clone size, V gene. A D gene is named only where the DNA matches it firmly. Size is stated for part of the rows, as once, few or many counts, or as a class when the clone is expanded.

TGCAGCGTCCGTGGTGACGAGCAGTACTTC	CSVRGDEQYF	-	TRBJ2-7	-	TRBV29-1
TGTGCCAGCAGTGACCAGACAGGAGGTCCCTATGGCTACACCTTC	CASSDQTGGPYGYTF	-	TRBJ1-2	-	TRBV6-1
TGTGCCAGTAGTATCCAGGGACTAACCTACGAGCAGTACTTC	CASSIQGLTYEQYF	TRBD2	TRBJ2-7	-	TRBV19
TGTGCCTGGAGCCCTGACACCGATTGGGGGTCCTACGAGCAGTACTTC	CAWSPDTDWGSYEQYF	-	TRBJ2-7	-	TRBV30
TGCAGTGCCCCAGGGTCCGGGGAGCTGTTTTTT	CSAPGSGELFF	-	TRBJ2-2	-	TRBV20-1
TGTGCCTGGAGTGTACCAGGGATAGGGAACAATGAGCAGTTCTTC	CAWSVPGIGNNEQFF	-	TRBJ2-1	-	TRBV30
TGTGCCAGCAGCCCTTATTTGTTGGGGGGGTACTACGAGCAGTACTTC	CASSPYLLGGYYEQYF	TRBD2	TRBJ2-7	-	TRBV11-2
TGTGCCATCAGTGAGTCGACTCGCGGGAGCCACAATGAGCAGTTCTTC	CAISESTRGSHNEQFF	TRBD2	TRBJ2-1	once	TRBV10-3
TGTGCCAGCAGACCAGACAGGGGTAGCAATCAGCCCCAGCATTTT	CASRPDRGSNQPQHF	TRBD1	TRBJ1-5	-	TRBV27
TGTGCCAGCAGCTTAGGCAGGGGGCGCACAGATACGCAGTATTTT	CASSLGRGRTDTQYF	TRBD1	TRBJ2-3	-	TRBV7-6
TGTGCCAGCAGCATCGCGGGAGGCTCCTACAATGAGCAGTTCTTC	CASSIAGGSYNEQFF	TRBD2	TRBJ2-1	-	TRBV9
TGTGCCAGCAGCGTCCAAGGGGTGCCTGGCACCGGGGAGCTGTTTTTT	CASSVQGVPGTGELFF	-	TRBJ2-2	-	TRBV11-3
TGTGCCTGGAGGCAGACAGATACGCAGTATTTT	CAWRQTDTQYF	-	TRBJ2-3	-	TRBV30
TGCGCCAGCAGCTTGGGGACTAGCGGGGTAAATGAGCAGTTCTTC	CASSLGTSGVNEQFF	TRBD2	TRBJ2-1	-	TRBV5-1
TGCGCCAGCAGCTTGTACGGGGCCGGCGGCGTAGAGACCCAGTACTTC	CASSLYGAGGVETQYF	-	TRBJ2-5	-	TRBV5-1
TGCAGCGTTTTAGGGGGCGCGTACGAGCAGTACTTC	CSVLGGAYEQYF	TRBD1	TRBJ2-7	once	TRBV29-1
TGTGCCAGCAGCACAAATACGGACAATATCCACGAGCAGTACTTC	CASSTNTDNIHEQYF	-	TRBJ2-7	once	TRBV5-4
TGTGCCAGCAGTTTAACGACAGGGGGCCGCGGTAACTATGGCTACACCTTC	CASSLTTGGRGNYGYTF	TRBD1	TRBJ1-2	-	TRBV28
TGCAGCGCAGACAGGACTAACACTGAAGCTTTCTTT	CSADRTNTEAFF	-	TRBJ1-1	-	TRBV29-1
TGTGCCAGCAGTTCACTACGGCGAGGAAGTTCTGAAGCTTTCTTT	CASSSLRRGSSEAFF	-	TRBJ1-1	-	TRBV6-5
TGTGCCATCAGTGAGGGCCAGGGGGCACCGGAGACCCAGTACTTC	CAISEGQGAPETQYF	TRBD1	TRBJ2-5	-	TRBV10-3
TGTGCCAGCAGTTTAAGTACAAATCAGCCCCAGCATTTT	CASSLSTNQPQHF	-	TRBJ1-5	-	TRBV28
TGCGCCAGCAGCTCGGGACTCCAAGAGACCCAGTACTTC	CASSSGLQETQYF	-	TRBJ2-5	-	TRBV5-1
TGTGCCAGCAAGACGGGGCCGGGCACCGGGGAGCTGTTTTTT	CASKTGPGTGELFF	-	TRBJ2-2	once	TRBV6-4
TGTGCCAGCAGCCGTATACAGGGACATAACACCGGGGAGCTGTTTTTT	CASSRIQGHNTGELFF	-	TRBJ2-2	-	TRBV7-6
TGCGCCAGCAGCTTGTTACAGGGAGGTGAAAAACTGTTTTTT	CASSLLQGGEKLFF	-	TRBJ1-4	-	TRBV5-1
TGCGCCAGCAGTGTCGGACTAGCGGGAGGGTACTACGAGCAGTACTTC	CASSVGLAGGYYEQYF	TRBD2	TRBJ2-7	-	TRBV10-2
TGTGCCAGCAGCCCTGGACAGGGGACAGGCAATGAGCAGTTCTTC	CASSPGQGTGNEQFF	TRBD1	TRBJ2-1	-	TRBV11-3
TGTGCCAGTAGTATAGCGGGTACCTTTGTCGAGCAGTACTTC	CASSIAGTFVEQYF	-	TRBJ2-7	-	TRBV19
TGCAGTGCTAGCGGGATTCGAGAGCAGTTCTTC	CSASGIREQFF	-	TRBJ2-1	-	TRBV20-1
TGTGCCATCTCGGGGTGGGATTGGAGCGGGGGGTCGGAGACCCAGTACTTC	CAISGWDWSGGSETQYF	TRBD2	TRBJ2-5	-	TRBV10-3
TGTGCCAGCAGTTTGAGGCCAGTCCCCGGTTGGACCCAGTACTTC	CASSLRPVPGWTQYF	-	TRBJ2-5	once	TRBV28
TGTGCCAGCCGGGAACCAGGGGGGGGCAATGAGCAGTTCTTC	CASREPGGGNEQFF	-	TRBJ2-1	once	TRBV2
TGTGCCAGCGCGACTAGCGGGACCAACAATGAGCAGTTCTTC	CASATSGTNNEQFF	TRBD2	TRBJ2-1	once	TRBV9